This TCR beta chain was retrieved from a study of cytomegalovirus exposure and HLA in healthy donors (dated by TCRdb to about 2017). Concerning the study at large: According to an earlier analysis of around 600 of the donors, some 170 million T cells yielded roughly 110 million unique TCR beta sequences and roughly 280 Gb of sequence data. Alongside the repertoire data, information on donor age, sex, ethnicity and CMV serostatus was compiled. In an earlier analysis of 587 of the donors, high-throughput TCR beta sequencing was used to judge whether each TCR beta V gene segment behaved as functional or pseudogenic. Along with the approximately 700-subject first cohort, a separate validation cohort of around 110 different subjects was used. To study patterns of TCR occurrence, a later analysis re-analyzed previously published TCR beta repertoires from 600 to 750 donors and added high-resolution HLA genotyping. Of the roughly 420 genotyped donors, 65% to 90% were placed in the genetic ancestry cluster associated with self-reported Caucasian donors. A later genetic analysis took genome-wide SNP genotypes for 398 of the 666 donors and used that subset as a discovery cohort. Roughly five DR-DQ haplotypes were treated as single units for association and clustering because of strong linkage in the cohort. An early release that covered fewer than 750 HLA-typed donors contained about 300 gigabases of sequencing data and roughly 84 million unique TCR sequences. The T cell repertoires of some 700 subjects were profiled by immunosequencing and related to cytomegalovirus serostatus. Rather than drawing on any new phenotypic data, the later analysis identified candidate immune exposures from TCR beta sequences and the way those sequences occurred across donors. HLA typing included class I and class II loci at four-digit resolution. The study aimed to test whether signatures of past pathogen exposure could be identified by cataloging public T cell receptors. Every discovery cohort repertoire had been produced on one sequencing platform. To predict cytomegalovirus infection status, the study brought together high-throughput TCR immunosequencing, statistical association of individual TCRs with disease status, and machine learning. The number of donors typed differed by locus, with roughly 620-640 for A, B, C, DRB1 and DQB1, about 500 for DQA1, 600 to 610 for DPA1, and some 440 for DPB1. Among a few hundred genotyped donors of the cohort, an average of roughly 240,000 unique TCR beta nucleotide sequences were sequenced per donor, around 18% of them non-productive. Points the paper makes about the study in general: In this cohort, only TCR beta chains were sequenced, and detectable features were limited by the absence of alpha or paired-chain data. The authors suggested that the approach could potentially be generalized to other disease states and immunological phenotypes. According to a later analysis, TCR association rates differed among HLA loci, with DRB1 alleles showing the most associated TCRs and HLA-C alleles showing the fewest. Because counts were too low, about 15 rarely observed V segments, including chromosome 9 orphons, were left out of the earlier analysis of several hundred of the donors. A later genetic analysis associated a missense DCLRE1C variant with V-gene and J-gene trimming of TCR beta chains, and an independent cohort replicated the association. Assigning TCR associations to individual alleles was difficult when HLA alleles, especially DR and DQ, strongly co-occurred. Linkage disequilibrium might explain the correlated functional status among segregating V segments, but an unknown experimental factor could not be excluded. Sequencing depth was assumed to be roughly uniform across donors in the presence/absence analyses, though that assumption may not hold. A few of the identified cytomegalovirus-associated TCR beta chains were confirmed in vitro to be specific for cytomegalovirus antigens. In a later analysis, HLA-associated TCR beta chains showed more clonal expansion and lower generation probabilities than non-associated chains that were equally common. According to a later analysis, most CMV-associated TCR beta chains appeared to be HLA-restricted, and the HLA associations seemed to be driven largely by CMV exposure. Because HLA typing was unavailable for some donors at each locus, only the typed subset was used in association tests. A total of 150 or so TCR beta chains were listed by the study as associated with cytomegalovirus. Most TCR sequences were seen in very few donors, while some public TCRs were found in many individuals. According to a later genetic analysis, donors in an Asian-associated ancestry cluster had fewer N-insertions in productive TCRs than the roughly 700-donor mean. In a later analysis, several top co-occurrence clusters were reported to appear linked to parvovirus B19, influenza, CMV and Epstein-Barr virus. A further reported finding was that TCR beta sequences accurately predicted the HLA-A and HLA-B alleles for most subjects in the first cohort. The only immune exposure information available for the cohort was CMV serostatus. The classifier was reported to diagnose cytomegalovirus status with high specificity and sensitivity in both the original and validation cohorts. Broadly in line with IMGT annotations, most TCR beta V segments showed up in productive rearrangements about 90% or about 30% of the time in an earlier analysis of several hundred of the donors. Specific HLA alleles were associated with about 17,000 TCR beta sequences at a false discovery rate of 0.05 in a later analysis. A group of highly shared sequence variants was considered likely to be a technical artifact of the sequencing pipeline.

The cohort comprised under 700 healthy bone marrow donors. At the time of sampling, every cohort member was nominally healthy, though immune exposures that went unrecorded were likely present. The donor tested CMV seronegative and was one of the 352 seronegative cohort members. Every donor gave a peripheral blood sample, and the peripheral blood mononuclear cells from that sample were used for TCR beta sequencing. Genomic DNA extraction from the blood cell samples was performed with the Qiagen DNeasy Blood Extraction Kit. The method was the immunoSEQ multiplex PCR assay. A mixture of 60 forward primers for TCR Vbeta segments and 13 reverse primers for TCR Jbeta segments was used in the multiplex PCR. Amplification of the CDR3 region of rearranged TCR beta genes was performed with a multiplex PCR assay on genomic DNA. The amplified TCR beta libraries were sequenced on the Illumina HiSeq System as 87-base-pair reads. In the authors' own workflow: In a later analysis, approximately 74 million unique TCR beta chains were counted across the 500 to 850 repertoires, and roughly 11 million of these chains were shared by at least two donors. A nearest-neighbor algorithm error-corrected the raw reads and collapsed the reads into unique sequences, merging closely related sequences to remove PCR and sequencing errors. To assign V, D and J gene segments, CDR3 sequences were aligned to IMGT reference sequences. Each retained sequence needed at least a six-nucleotide match to both a V gene segment and a J gene segment. Rearrangements were called productive when the CDR3 lacked stop codons and stayed in frame with V and J; all others were non-productive. CDR3 was defined according to IMGT convention as the region running from the second conserved V-encoded cysteine to the conserved J-encoded phenylalanine. In an earlier analysis of some 550 of the donors, sequences lacking an unambiguous match to a single V gene segment were excluded. In an earlier analysis of several hundred of the donors, a V segment was called functional when productive rearrangements were above 56.7%, and segregating when the standard deviation between donors exceeded 5%. A statistical classification framework was developed to diagnose cytomegalovirus status using the catalog of TCR beta chain sequences. A later analysis assigned V and J genes by comparing TCR nucleotide sequences with IMGT/GENE-DB human TR gene sequences. The TCRdist pipeline was used in a later analysis to assign CDR3 sequences and most-parsimonious VDJ recombination scenarios. In a later analysis, every TCR beta chain was defined by the combination of its CDR3 amino acid sequence and its V-gene family, and reads without a unique V-gene family were dropped. In a later analysis, approximately 590 highly shared, low-generation-probability nucleotide sequences were removed to address suspected cross-contamination and a sequencing artifact. For each public chain, a later analysis derived a clonal expansion index from normalized ranks of inferred template counts within each repertoire. Generation probabilities in a later analysis came from a VDJ recombination model fitted to out-of-frame rearrangements, and those results were checked against IGoR. In a later analysis, TCR-TCR, TCR-HLA and TCR-CMV co-occurrence was scored with hypergeometric tests, and a repertoire-size bias correction was applied to TCR pairs. False discovery rates were estimated in a later analysis by permuting HLA or CMV assignments 20 times. A later analysis grouped co-occurring TCRs with DBSCAN, adding TCRdist sequence similarity when clustering within HLA-allele-positive subsets. Co-occurrence clustering excluded repertoires with fewer than 30,000 or more than 120,000 public chains, plus five with anomalous nucleotide sharing. TCRdb limited this immuneACCESS table to in-frame rearrangements with V and J called. A share of clones is missing; checked studies link under half to unresolved V genes, and the rest is unexplained. V and J calls and clone size are those listed in that table; D and trimming were worked out from the DNA. The sample table shows about 160,000 clones, and approximately 80% are seen once. The ten largest clones take up 1.3% of the sample.

As regards this clone: This receptor's antigen is unknown. An end of the junction does not agree with germline; a read error may underlie this.

This TCR was recovered from a man aged 25-45 years in good health and CMV-seronegative. The specimen was PBMCs.

The DNA sequence is as follows: TGTGCCTGGACCCGGGAAAGCGGGACTAGCGGGCATTTT. Translated, this gives CAWTRESGTSGHF. The chain is assembled from TRBV30 and TRBJ2-2; 12 central bases correspond to TRBD2. The germline V gene (reference sequence) sets CDR1 to GTSNPN and CDR2 to SVGIG. Measured from the cysteine to the phenylalanine, the CDR3 is 13 residues long. The read is trimmed to its CDR3 DNA, 39 bases read in frame from base 1.